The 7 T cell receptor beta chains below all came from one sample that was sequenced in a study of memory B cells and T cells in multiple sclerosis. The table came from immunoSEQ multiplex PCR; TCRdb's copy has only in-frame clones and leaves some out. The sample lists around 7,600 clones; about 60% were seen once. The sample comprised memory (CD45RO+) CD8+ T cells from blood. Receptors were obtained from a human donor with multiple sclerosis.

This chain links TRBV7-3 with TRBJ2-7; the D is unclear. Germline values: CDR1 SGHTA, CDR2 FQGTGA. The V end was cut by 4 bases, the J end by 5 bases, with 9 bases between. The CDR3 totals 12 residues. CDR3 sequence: CASSSLGDEQYF. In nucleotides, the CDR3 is TGTGCCAGCAGCTCCCTGGGCGACGAGCAGTACTTC. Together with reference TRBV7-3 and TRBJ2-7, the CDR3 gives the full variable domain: GAGVSQTPSNKVTEKGKYVELRCDPISGHTALYWYRQSLGQGPEFLIYFQGTGAADDSGLPNDRFFAVRPEGSVSTLKIQRTERGDSAVYLCASSSLGDEQYFGPGTRLTVT.

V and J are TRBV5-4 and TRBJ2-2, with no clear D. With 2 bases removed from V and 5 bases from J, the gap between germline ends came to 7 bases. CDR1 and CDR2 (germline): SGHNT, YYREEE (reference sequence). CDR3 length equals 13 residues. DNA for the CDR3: TGTGCCAGCAGCTTCCTCGGGACCGGGGAGCTGTTTTTT. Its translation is CASSFLGTGELFF.

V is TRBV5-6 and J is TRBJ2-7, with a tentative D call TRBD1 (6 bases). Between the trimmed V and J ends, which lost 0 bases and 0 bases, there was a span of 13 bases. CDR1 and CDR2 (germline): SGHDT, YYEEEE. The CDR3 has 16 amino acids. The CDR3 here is CASSLGRGLSSYEQYF. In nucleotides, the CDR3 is TGTGCCAGCAGCTTGGGTAGGGGGTTGAGCTCCTACGAGCAGTACTTC.

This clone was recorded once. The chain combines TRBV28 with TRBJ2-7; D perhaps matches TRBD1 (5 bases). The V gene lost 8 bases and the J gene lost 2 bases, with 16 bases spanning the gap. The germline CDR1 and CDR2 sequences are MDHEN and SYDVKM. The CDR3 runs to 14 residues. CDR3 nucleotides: TGTGCCAGCCGTACAGGATATGGGGCCTACGAGCAGTACTTC. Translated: CASRTGYGAYEQYF.

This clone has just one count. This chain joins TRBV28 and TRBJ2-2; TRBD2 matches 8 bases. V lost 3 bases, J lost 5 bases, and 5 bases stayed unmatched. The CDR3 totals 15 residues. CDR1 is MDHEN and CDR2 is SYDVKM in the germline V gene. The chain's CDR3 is CASSFGGADTGELFF. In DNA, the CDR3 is TGTGCCAGCAGTTTCGGGGGGGCGGATACCGGGGAGCTGTTTTTT.

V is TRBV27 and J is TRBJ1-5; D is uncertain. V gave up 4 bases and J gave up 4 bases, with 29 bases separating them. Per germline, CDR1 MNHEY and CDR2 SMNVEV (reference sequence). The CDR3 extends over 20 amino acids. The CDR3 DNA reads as TGTGCCAGCAGTTCTCCCCCGTTTACTAGTCACCGGGGTCCGAATCAGCCCCAGCATTTT. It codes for CASSSPPFTSHRGPNQPQHF.

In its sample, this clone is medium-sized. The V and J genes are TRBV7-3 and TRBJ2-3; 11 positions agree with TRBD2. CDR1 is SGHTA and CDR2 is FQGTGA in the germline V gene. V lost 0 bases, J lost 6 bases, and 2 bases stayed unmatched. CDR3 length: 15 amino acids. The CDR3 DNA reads TGTGCCAGCAGCTTAACTAGCGGGGGGGCCGATACGCAGTATTTT. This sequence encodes CASSLTSGGADTQYF.